This T cell receptor beta chain was sequenced during a study of T cell changes during pregnancy in multiple sclerosis. Only in-frame clones appear in the TCRdb table, and some are missing; sequencing was by immunoSEQ multiplex PCR. The top ten clones hold roughly 1.5% of a sample with 70,000 or so clones, roughly 90% of them seen once. The CDR3 has 14 residues. CDR1 is SGHRS, CDR2 YFSETQ, per germline. V lost 3 bases, J lost 2 bases, and 3 bases stayed unmatched. This chain uses TRBV5-1 with TRBJ2-3; 7 bases are a match to TRBD1. This TCR came from a female donor with multiple sclerosis, enrolled in a pregnancy study. Material: peripheral blood, obtained in the third trimester of pregnancy. CDR3 in amino acids: CASSSGQDTDTQYF. As DNA, the CDR3 is TGCGCCAGCAGCTCCGGACAGGACACAGATACGCAGTATTTT.